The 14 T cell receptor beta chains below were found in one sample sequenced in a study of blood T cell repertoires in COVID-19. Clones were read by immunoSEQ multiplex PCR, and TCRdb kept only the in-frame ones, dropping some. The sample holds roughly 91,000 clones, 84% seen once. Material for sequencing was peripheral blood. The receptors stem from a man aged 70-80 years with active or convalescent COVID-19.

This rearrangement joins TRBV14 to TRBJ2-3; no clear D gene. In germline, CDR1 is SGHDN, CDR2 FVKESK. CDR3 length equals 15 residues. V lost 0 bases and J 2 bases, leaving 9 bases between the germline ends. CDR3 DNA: TGTGCCAGCAGCCAAGAAACTACCTACACAGATACGCAGTATTTT. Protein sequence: CASSQETTYTDTQYF.

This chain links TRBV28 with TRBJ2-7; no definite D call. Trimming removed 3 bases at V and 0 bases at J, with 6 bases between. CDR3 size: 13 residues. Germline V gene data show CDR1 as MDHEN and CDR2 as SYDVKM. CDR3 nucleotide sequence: TGTGCCAGCAGTTTTAGTGACTCCTACGAGCAGTACTTC. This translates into CASSFSDSYEQYF.

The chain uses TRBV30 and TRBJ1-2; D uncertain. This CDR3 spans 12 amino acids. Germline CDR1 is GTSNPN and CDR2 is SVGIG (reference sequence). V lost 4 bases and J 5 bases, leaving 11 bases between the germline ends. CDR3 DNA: TGTGCCTGGATGGCGGCGGGGTATGGCTACACCTTC. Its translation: CAWMAAGYGYTF.

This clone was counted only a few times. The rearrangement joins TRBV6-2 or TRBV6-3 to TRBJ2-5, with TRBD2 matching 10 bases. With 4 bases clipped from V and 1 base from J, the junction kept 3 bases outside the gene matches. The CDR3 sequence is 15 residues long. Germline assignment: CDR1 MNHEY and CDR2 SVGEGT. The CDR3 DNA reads TGTGCCAGCAGTTCTAGCGGGGGACCCCAAGAGACCCAGTACTTC. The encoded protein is CASSSSGGPQETQYF.

CDR3 nucleotides: TGTGCCAGCAGCGGACAGGGGGCTGGCTACACCTTC. Protein: CASSGQGAGYTF. V usage is TRBV5-4 and J usage is TRBJ1-2; TRBD1 matches 11 bases. CDR1 and CDR2 (germline): SGHNT, YYREEE (reference sequence). The CDR3 covers 12 residues. V was pared by 4 bases and J by 7 bases, with 0 bases of the junction left unmatched. The full variable domain, in which reference TRBV5-4 and TRBJ1-2 provide the parts outside the CDR3, is ETGVTQSPTHLIKTRGQQVTLRCSSQSGHNTVSWYQQALGQGPQFIFQYYREEENGRGNFPPRFSGLQFPNYSSELNVNALELDDSALYLCASSGQGAGYTFGSGTRLTVV.

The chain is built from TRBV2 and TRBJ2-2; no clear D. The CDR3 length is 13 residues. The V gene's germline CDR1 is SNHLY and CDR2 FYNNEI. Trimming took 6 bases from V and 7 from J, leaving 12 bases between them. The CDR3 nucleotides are TGTGCCAGCAGCGGGTATGAGAACGGGGAGCTGTTTTTT. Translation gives CASSGYENGELFF.

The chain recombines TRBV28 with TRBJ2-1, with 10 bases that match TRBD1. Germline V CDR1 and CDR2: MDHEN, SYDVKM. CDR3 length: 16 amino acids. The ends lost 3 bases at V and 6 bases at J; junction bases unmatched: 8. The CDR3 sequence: CASSLIGTGVSNEQFF. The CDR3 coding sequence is TGTGCCAGCAGTTTGATCGGGACAGGGGTGAGCAATGAGCAGTTCTTC.

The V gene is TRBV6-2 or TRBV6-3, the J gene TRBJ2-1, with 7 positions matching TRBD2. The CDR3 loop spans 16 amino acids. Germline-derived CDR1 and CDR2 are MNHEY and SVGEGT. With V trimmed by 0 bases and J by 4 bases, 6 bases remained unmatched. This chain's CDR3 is CASSYSRDYLYNEQFF. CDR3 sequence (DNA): TGTGCCAGCAGTTACTCGAGGGACTACCTATACAATGAGCAGTTCTTC.

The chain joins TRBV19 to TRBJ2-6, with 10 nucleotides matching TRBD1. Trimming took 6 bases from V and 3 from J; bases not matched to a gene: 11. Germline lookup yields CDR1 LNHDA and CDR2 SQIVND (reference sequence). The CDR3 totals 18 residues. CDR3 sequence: CASSPTGGAAGGANVLTF. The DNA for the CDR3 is TGTGCCAGTAGCCCGACAGGGGGCGCGGCGGGTGGGGCCAACGTCCTGACTTTC. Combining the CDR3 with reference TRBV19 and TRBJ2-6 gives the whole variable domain DGGITQSPKYLFRKEGQNVTLSCEQNLNHDAMYWYRQDPGQGLRLIYYSQIVNDFQKGDIAEGYSVSREKKESFPLTVTSAQKNPTAFYLCASSPTGGAAGGANVLTFGAGSRLTVL.

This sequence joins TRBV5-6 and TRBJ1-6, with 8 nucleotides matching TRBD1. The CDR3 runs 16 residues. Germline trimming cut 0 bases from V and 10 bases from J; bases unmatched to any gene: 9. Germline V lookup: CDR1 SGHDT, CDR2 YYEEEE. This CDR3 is CASSLVGQGGYSPLHF. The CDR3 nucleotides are TGTGCCAGCAGCTTGGTCGGACAGGGAGGATACTCACCCCTCCACTTT.

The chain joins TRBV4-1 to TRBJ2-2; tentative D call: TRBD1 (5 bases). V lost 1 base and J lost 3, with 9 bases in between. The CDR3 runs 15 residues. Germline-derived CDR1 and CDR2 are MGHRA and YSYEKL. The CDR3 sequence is CASSQGDRDTGELFF. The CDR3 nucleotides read TGCGCCAGCAGCCAAGGAGACAGAGACACCGGGGAGCTGTTTTTT.

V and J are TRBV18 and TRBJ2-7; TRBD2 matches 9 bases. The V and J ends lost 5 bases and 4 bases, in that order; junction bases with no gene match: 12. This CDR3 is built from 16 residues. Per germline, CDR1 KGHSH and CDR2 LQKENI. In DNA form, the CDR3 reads TGTGCCAGCTCAGAATTTTGGGGACTAGCCTTGTACGAGCAGTACTTC. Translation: CASSEFWGLALYEQYF. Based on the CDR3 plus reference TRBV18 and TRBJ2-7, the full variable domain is NAGVMQNPRHLVRRRGQEARLRCSPMKGHSHVYWYRQLPEEGLKFMVYLQKENIIDESGMPKERFSAEFPKEGPSILRIQQVVRGDSAAYFCASSEFWGLALYEQYFGPGTRLTVT.

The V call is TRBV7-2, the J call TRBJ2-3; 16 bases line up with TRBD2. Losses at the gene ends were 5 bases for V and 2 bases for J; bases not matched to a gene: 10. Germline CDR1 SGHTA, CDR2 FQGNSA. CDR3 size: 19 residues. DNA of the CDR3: TGTGCCAGCAGCGAACGACCGGGACTAGCGGGGGGGGCCACAGATACGCAGTATTTT. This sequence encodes CASSERPGLAGGATDTQYF.

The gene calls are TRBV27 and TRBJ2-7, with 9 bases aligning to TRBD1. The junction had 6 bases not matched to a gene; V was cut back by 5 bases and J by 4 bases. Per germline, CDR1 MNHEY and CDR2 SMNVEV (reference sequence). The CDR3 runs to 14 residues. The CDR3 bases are TGTGCCAGCAGTGAAAACAGGGGGCGGTACGAGCAGTACTTC. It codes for CASSENRGRYEQYF.